Listed below are T cell receptor beta chains from one sample, sequenced in a study of blood T cell repertoires in COVID-19. Measured with immunoSEQ multiplex PCR; TCRdb has only the in-frame clones, and not every one. Of 150,000 to 200,000 clones detected, less than 90% appear once; the ten largest clones hold 2.1%. The sequenced sample consisted of peripheral blood. The receptors originated from a man in his sixties or seventies with active or convalescent COVID-19. Each CDR3 is given with its conserved first and last residue. Fields, in order: J gene, V gene, clone size, D gene, CDR3 protein, CDR3 DNA. D genes are given only for firm matches. Some rows have no size entry. The others give once, few or many, or a class for an expanded clone.

TRBJ1-4 TRBV27 - - CASSFGTPNEKLFF TGTGCCAGCAGTTTTGGGACACCTAATGAAAAACTGTTTTTT
TRBJ2-1 TRBV19 - - CASTLGSGVGGSYNEQFF TGTGCCAGTACTCTAGGGTCTGGCGTAGGAGGCTCCTACAATGAGCAGTTCTTC
TRBJ2-7 TRBV18 - TRBD1 CASSFRDREYEQYF TGTGCCAGCTCGTTCCGGGACAGGGAGTACGAGCAGTACTTC
TRBJ2-3 TRBV3-1/TRBV3-2 - - CASSPVGGATDTQYF TGTGCCAGCAGCCCTGTAGGTGGGGCCACAGATACGCAGTATTTT
TRBJ1-1 TRBV7-2 - - CASVRGSLNTEAFF TGTGCCAGCGTTAGGGGCAGTTTGAACACTGAAGCTTTCTTT
TRBJ2-5 TRBV28 few TRBD2 CASSWASGWEETQYF TGTGCCAGCAGTTGGGCTAGCGGGTGGGAAGAGACCCAGTACTTC
TRBJ2-7 TRBV7-2 - - CASSLVWSSYEQYF TGTGCCAGCAGCTTAGTATGGAGCTCCTACGAGCAGTACTTC
TRBJ2-1 TRBV24-1 - TRBD2 CATGLWTSGSYEQFF TGTGCCACCGGGTTGTGGACTAGCGGGAGTTATGAGCAGTTCTTC
TRBJ2-2 TRBV19 - - CASSTGNWAGELFF TGTGCCAGTAGTACCGGGAATTGGGCCGGGGAGCTGTTTTTT
TRBJ2-1 TRBV19 - TRBD2 CASSMSGRTYNEQFF TGTGCCAGTAGTATGAGCGGGAGGACCTACAATGAGCAGTTCTTC
TRBJ2-1 TRBV6-1 few TRBD1 CASSAIGQGTYNEQFF TGTGCCAGCAGTGCTATTGGACAGGGGACCTACAATGAGCAGTTCTTC
TRBJ1-6 TRBV2 - TRBD1 CATRTGEKTLHF TGTGCCACTAGGACAGGGGAGAAGACCCTCCACTTT
TRBJ1-4 TRBV2 - TRBD1 CASNTGGPEYGLFF TGTGCCAGCAACACAGGGGGGCCGGAGTACGGGCTGTTTTTT
TRBJ2-2 TRBV19 - TRBD1 CASSKDRGRFSAGELFF TGTGCCAGTAGTAAAGACAGGGGGCGGTTTTCGGCCGGGGAGCTGTTTTTT
TRBJ1-1 TRBV7-2 - TRBD1 CASSLLGGNTEAFF TGTGCCAGCAGCTTATTAGGGGGCAACACTGAAGCTTTCTTT
TRBJ1-5 TRBV18 - TRBD1 CASSPPGTGGGSNQPQHF TGTGCCAGCTCACCACCGGGGACAGGGGGCGGGAGCAATCAGCCCCAGCATTTT
TRBJ2-2 TRBV11-2 - - CASSLVYRRITGELFF TGTGCCAGCAGCTTAGTGTACAGGCGGATCACCGGGGAGCTGTTTTTT
TRBJ1-1 TRBV28 once - CASSLSGLRDTEAFF TGTGCCAGCAGTCTGTCCGGCCTCCGGGACACTGAAGCTTTCTTT
TRBJ2-1 TRBV4-3 - - CASSLTPAALNEQFF TGCGCCAGCAGCCTAACTCCCGCGGCCCTCAATGAGCAGTTCTTC
TRBJ1-3 TRBV6-5 - TRBD1 CASRREGGRGNTIYF TGTGCCAGCAGACGGGAAGGGGGCAGGGGAAACACCATATATTTT
TRBJ2-3 TRBV29-1 - - CSVRSTDTQYF TGCAGCGTCCGGAGCACAGATACGCAGTATTTT
TRBJ1-6 TRBV6-9 - - CASTEEQDSPLHF TGTGCCAGCACCGAGGAACAGGATTCACCCCTCCACTTT
TRBJ2-5 TRBV5-4 - TRBD2 CASSPKREPKGETQYF TGTGCCAGCAGCCCTAAGCGGGAACCTAAAGGGGAGACCCAGTACTTC
TRBJ1-1 TRBV11-2 - - CASSLEGAGTEAFF TGTGCCAGCAGCTTAGAGGGGGCGGGCACTGAAGCTTTCTTT
TRBJ1-3 TRBV30 - TRBD1 CAWGRGDRSYSGNTIYF TGTGCCTGGGGACGAGGGGACAGAAGTTACTCTGGAAACACCATATATTTT
TRBJ1-1 TRBV7-9 few - CASSLQGPNTEAFF TGTGCCAGCAGCTTACAGGGCCCGAACACTGAAGCTTTCTTT
TRBJ2-5 TRBV5-1 - TRBD2 CASSLKTSGYQETQYF TGCGCCAGCAGCCTAAAGACTAGCGGTTACCAAGAGACCCAGTACTTC
TRBJ2-7 TRBV2 once TRBD1 CASRSGGLEQYF TGTGCCAGCAGGTCAGGGGGCCTCGAGCAGTACTTC
TRBJ2-3 TRBV27 - - CASGKEGFTDTQYF TGTGCCAGCGGTAAAGAGGGATTCACAGATACGCAGTATTTT
TRBJ2-2 TRBV27 - TRBD2 CASSSSGRAPGELFF TGTGCCAGCAGTTCTAGCGGGAGGGCCCCCGGGGAGCTGTTTTTT
TRBJ1-2 TRBV11-2 - TRBD1 CASSLEDRGGGYTF TGTGCCAGCAGCTTAGAAGACAGGGGTGGAGGCTACACCTTC
TRBJ2-5 TRBV15 - TRBD2 CATSRDQGGLAQETQYF TGTGCCACCAGCAGAGATCAGGGAGGACTAGCTCAGGAGACCCAGTACTTC
TRBJ2-7 TRBV7-2 - TRBD2 CASNLWGLAGLREQYF TGTGCCAGCAACCTCTGGGGGCTAGCGGGACTTCGCGAGCAGTACTTC
TRBJ1-4 TRBV7-9 - - CASSSVFAEKLFF TGTGCCAGCAGCTCAGTATTTGCTGAAAAACTGTTTTTT
TRBJ2-3 TRBV19 - TRBD1 CASRDRGDTDTQYF TGTGCCAGTAGGGACAGGGGTGACACAGATACGCAGTATTTT
TRBJ2-1 TRBV6-2/TRBV6-3 - - CASSYSIGGPLNEQFF TGTGCCAGCAGTTACTCGATCGGAGGACCGCTCAATGAGCAGTTCTTC
TRBJ1-2 TRBV10-1 once TRBD1 CASSPGTGGVGGYTF TGCGCCAGCTCCCCCGGGACAGGGGGAGTAGGAGGCTACACCTTC
TRBJ2-4 TRBV7-9 - TRBD1 CASSLAPGTDKNIQYF TGTGCCAGCAGCTTAGCTCCCGGGACAGACAAAAACATTCAGTACTTC
TRBJ1-5 TRBV28 - TRBD1 CASRTGSGNQIGNQPQHF TGTGCCAGCAGGACAGGGTCGGGTAACCAAATCGGCAATCAGCCCCAGCATTTT
TRBJ2-3 TRBV5-1 - - CASSHLRRWVGSDTQYF TGCGCCAGCAGCCACCTCCGGAGGTGGGTCGGTTCAGATACGCAGTATTTT
TRBJ2-2 TRBV5-4 - TRBD2 CASSNGGAISGELFF TGTGCCAGCAGTAACGGGGGGGCCATCTCCGGGGAGCTGTTTTTT
TRBJ1-1 TRBV6-5 - - CASYGRANTEAFF TGTGCCAGCTACGGCAGGGCGAACACTGAAGCTTTCTTT
TRBJ2-4 TRBV7-2 once - CASSFMWESNIQYF TGTGCCAGCAGCTTTATGTGGGAGTCTAACATTCAGTACTTC
TRBJ2-7 TRBV7-9 few - CASSPTSRAVYEQYF TGTGCCAGCAGCCCCACTAGCCGGGCTGTCTACGAGCAGTACTTC
TRBJ1-1 TRBV2 - - CASSMQMNTEAFF TGTGCCAGCTCAATGCAGATGAACACTGAAGCTTTCTTT
TRBJ2-1 TRBV3-1/TRBV3-2 - TRBD2 CASSQVPGLAADNEQFF TGTGCCAGCAGCCAAGTACCCGGACTAGCGGCTGACAATGAGCAGTTCTTC
TRBJ1-1 TRBV5-8 - TRBD1 CASSFTGTGNTEAFF TGTGCCAGCAGCTTTACCGGGACAGGGAACACTGAAGCTTTCTTT
TRBJ1-1 TRBV5-6 - TRBD1 CASSWPDRGDTEAFF TGTGCCAGCAGCTGGCCTGACAGGGGCGACACTGAAGCTTTCTTT
TRBJ2-5 TRBV9 - - CASSVQGETQYF TGTGCCAGCAGCGTACAGGGGGAGACCCAGTACTTC